The 8 T cell receptor beta chains given below trace back to one sample, sequenced in a study of control samples from healthy donors and cancer patients. Profiled with immunoSEQ multiplex PCR; TCRdb holds only in-frame clones, not every one. The sample contains 150,000 or so clones, around 90% of which appear only once. The sequencing sample was made of blood. Receptors were obtained from a man in his forties in good health.

The CDR3 sequence: CASSISGSRNTEAFF. The DNA of the CDR3 is TGTGCCAGCAGCATTTCAGGGTCCCGGAACACTGAAGCTTTCTTT. This chain uses TRBV7-3 with TRBJ1-1; the D gene is possibly TRBD1 (5 bases). Trimming removed 5 bases from V and 1 base from J, with 14 bases in between. Germline values: CDR1 SGHTA, CDR2 FQGTGA. This CDR3 comprises 15 residues.

This chain links TRBV9 with TRBJ2-2; 13 nucleotides match TRBD2. The V gene's germline CDR1 is SGDLS and CDR2 YYNGEE. CDR3 length: 16 amino acids. J gave up 7 bases and V 4 bases, and 7 bases lay outside the gene matches. In DNA, the CDR3 is TGTGCCAGCAGCCCCACTAGCGGGGGGGCGGTCGGGGAGCTGTTTTTT. This encodes CASSPTSGGAVGELFF.

V usage is TRBV18 and J usage is TRBJ1-5; D not certain. Trimming left V 3 bases short and J 4 bases short, with 10 bases between. The CDR3 sequence is 14 residues long. Per the germline V gene, CDR1 is KGHSH and CDR2 is LQKENI. The CDR3 protein is CASSPAGQNQPQHF. For the CDR3, the DNA is TGTGCCAGCTCACCCGCGGGCCAAAATCAGCCCCAGCATTTT.

This clone was recorded only once. V and J are TRBV6-6 and TRBJ2-1; no reliable D call. The germline CDR1 and CDR2 sequences are MNHNY and SVGAGI (reference sequence). This CDR3 spans 16 amino acids. V shed 2 bases and J shed 3 bases, with 14 bases lying between them. As DNA, the CDR3 is TGTGCCAGCAGTTACCCCATCGGGCCAGACTACAATGAGCAGTTCTTC. This codes for CASSYPIGPDYNEQFF.

V usage is TRBV29-1 and J usage is TRBJ1-1; no definite D call. Germline CDR1 SQVTM, CDR2 ANQGSEA. This CDR3 contains 12 residues. V shed 3 bases and J shed 3 bases, with 8 bases lying between them. The chain's CDR3 is CSVDERDTEAFF. The CDR3 DNA reads as TGCAGCGTTGACGAAAGGGACACTGAAGCTTTCTTT.

The chain recombines TRBV6-1 with TRBJ1-2; a possible D gene is TRBD1 (5 bases). V was cut by 0 bases and J by 8 bases, with 13 bases left in between. CDR3 length: 14 amino acids. CDR1 MNHNS and CDR2 SASEGT come from the germline V gene. The CDR3: CASSEAQGRGGYTF. The CDR3 DNA reads as TGTGCCAGCAGTGAAGCGCAGGGACGAGGCGGCTACACCTTC.

This chain links TRBV19 with TRBJ1-6; TRBD1 agrees at 8 bases. Losses at the gene ends were 3 bases for V and 7 bases for J; bases not matched to a gene: 11. Germline loops: CDR1 LNHDA, CDR2 SQIVND (reference sequence). The CDR3 is made up of 17 amino acids. CDR3 protein: CASSIGTGWNGNSPLHF. The CDR3 DNA is TGTGCCAGTAGTATCGGGACAGGATGGAACGGGAATTCACCCCTCCACTTT.

The gene calls are TRBV5-1 and TRBJ2-3; perhaps TRBD1 as D (6 bases). The CDR3 spans 14 residues. CDR1 and CDR2 from the germline V gene are SGHRS and YFSETQ. Trimming stripped 4 bases from V and 3 bases from J, with 12 bases between. CDR3 sequence reads: CASSPDRPTDTQYF. The DNA for the CDR3 is TGCGCCAGCAGCCCGGACAGACCTACAGATACGCAGTATTTT. The whole variable domain, filled in from reference TRBV5-1 and TRBJ2-3, reads KAGVTQTPRYLIKTRGQQVTLSCSPISGHRSVSWYQQTPGQGLQFLFEYFSETQRNKGNFPGRFSGRQFSNSRSEMNVSTLELGDSALYLCASSPDRPTDTQYFGPGTRLTVL.